This TCR beta chain originates from a study of blood T cells in healthy people across ages. Of note for this clonotype: What it recognizes is unknown.

Primed by a sample-barcoded 5' primer and a J-beta primer mix, a second PCR proceeded for roughly 6 to 12 cycles. TCRdb re-called the 5' RACE reads with MiXCR, one entry per CDR3 protein. The sample contains about 800,000 distinct CDR3 sequences, approximately 25% of which appear only once. Study observations and caveats: Any conclusive comparison of naive versus antigen-experienced cells was prevented by using unsorted PBMCs.

The sample was also linked to a second study, of T cells of mothers and their children.

Material for sequencing was blood. The sequence derives from a boy aged 5-17 years in good health.

Here the CDR3 reads CATSPSTGNTGELFF. CDR3 sequence (DNA): TGTGCCACCAGCCCCTCCACGGGGAACACCGGGGAGCTGTTTTTT. The chain recombines TRBV15 with TRBJ2-2; no definite D call. Trimming shortened V by 5 bases and J by 1 base, and 11 bases separated the two germline ends. CDR1 is LNHNV and CDR2 is YYDKDF in the germline V gene (reference sequence). The CDR3 contains 15 residues.